One sample yielded the 23 T cell receptor beta chains listed below, sequenced in a study of T cells after yellow fever vaccination. TCRdb used MiXCR to reprocess the 5' RACE reads, holding one entry per CDR3 protein. This table holds 300,000 to 400,000 distinct CDR3 sequences, about 6% found once. Specimen: PBMCs, collected 5 days after the yellow fever booster vaccination. Receptor source: a man between 25 and 39 years old who received the YFV17D yellow fever vaccine.

This clonotype has ten or more counts. The chain employs TRBV7-2 and TRBJ2-5; 9 bases map to TRBD2. With 5 bases clipped from V and 4 bases from J, the junction kept 2 bases outside the gene matches. The CDR3 is 13 residues long. Germline lookup yields CDR1 SGHTA and CDR2 FQGNSA. In DNA, the CDR3 is TGTGCCAGCAGCCAGGGACTAGCAGAGACCCAGTACTTC. This sequence encodes CASSQGLAETQYF.

This clonotype appeared many times. The chain employs TRBV12-3 or TRBV12-4 and TRBJ1-5; D unclear. Trimming took 3 bases from V and 0 from J, leaving 6 bases between them. The CDR3 length is 14 residues. For the CDR3, the DNA is TGTGCCAGCAGTTTCGGGAATAGCAATCAGCCCCAGCATTTT. It translates to CASSFGNSNQPQHF.

This clonotype was observed many times. The chain links TRBV20-1 to TRBJ1-2, with 10 bases matching TRBD1. Germline V CDR1 and CDR2: DFQATT, SNEGSKA (reference sequence). V gave up 0 bases and J gave up 0 bases; unmatched junction bases: 4. The CDR3 spans 16 residues. CDR3 residues: CSAREIGQGANYGYTF. In DNA form, the CDR3 reads TGCAGTGCTAGAGAAATTGGACAGGGGGCTAACTATGGCTACACCTTC.

The chain carries TRBV20-1 and TRBJ1-5; possible D gene TRBD1, 5 bases. CDR1 DFQATT and CDR2 SNEGSKA come from the germline V gene (reference sequence). CDR3 size: 14 residues. Trimming shortened V by 4 bases and J by 0 bases, and 10 bases separated the two germline ends. The CDR3 DNA follows: TGCAGTGCTAATACAGGACATAGCAATCAGCCCCAGCATTTT. Translated: CSANTGHSNQPQHF.

The gene calls are TRBV11-1 and TRBJ2-2, with TRBD1 as a possible D gene (5 bases). The CDR3 covers 14 residues. Trimming removed 7 bases from V and 1 base from J, with 10 bases in between. Germline lookup yields CDR1 SGHAT and CDR2 FQDESV (reference sequence). The CDR3 reads CASMAGQNTGELFF. The CDR3 nucleotides are TGTGCCAGCATGGCCGGACAGAACACCGGGGAGCTGTTTTTT.

The V call is TRBV5-5, the J call TRBJ2-7, with TRBD1 matching 9 bases. This CDR3 region has 17 residues. Germline loops: CDR1 SGHKS, CDR2 YYEKEE (reference sequence). Unmatched junction bases numbered 11, after V lost 1 base and J lost 3 bases. The CDR3 spells CASSLPRWGQGDYEQYF. DNA for the CDR3: TGTGCCAGCAGCTTGCCAAGATGGGGACAGGGAGACTACGAGCAGTACTTC.

The chain uses TRBV5-1 and TRBJ2-5; TRBD1 or TRBD2 may be the D gene (6 bases each). CDR1 and CDR2 (germline): SGHRS, YFSETQ. V was shortened by 3 bases and J by 4 bases, with 16 bases between the two germline ends. The CDR3 is 15 residues long. As DNA, the CDR3 is TGCGCCAGCAGCTCCCTTGGGGGGCGCCTAGAGACCCAGTACTTC. It is translated as CASSSLGGRLETQYF.

The chain links TRBV20-1 to TRBJ2-2, with no clear D. Trimming shortened V by 1 base and J by 0 bases, and 9 bases separated the two germline ends. CDR3 length: 15 residues. Germline CDR1 is DFQATT and CDR2 is SNEGSKA (reference sequence). The CDR3 loop reads CSARASYSNTGELFF. As DNA, the CDR3 is TGCAGTGCTAGAGCAAGCTATTCGAACACCGGGGAGCTGTTTTTT.

This clonotype was seen ten or more times. The chain uses TRBV2 and TRBJ1-5; D is ambiguous. Germline CDR1 reads SNHLY; CDR2 reads FYNNEI. The CDR3 runs 15 residues. Trimming removed 7 bases from V and 0 bases from J, with 13 bases in between. CDR3 DNA sequence: TGTGCCAGCACCCGCGAAGGGTATAGCAATCAGCCCCAGCATTTT. Amino acid sequence: CASTREGYSNQPQHF.

This clonotype was seen a handful of times. The chain combines TRBV25-1 with TRBJ2-7; tentative D call: TRBD1 (5 bases). Trimming took 7 bases from V and 6 from J, leaving 16 bases between them. The CDR3 sequence is 13 residues long. Germline-derived CDR1 and CDR2 are MGHDK and SYGVNS. The DNA for the CDR3 is TGTGCCAGCACAGGGCAAACCCTCTCCGAGCAGTACTTC. Its protein is CASTGQTLSEQYF.

In its sample, this clonotype was seen many times. The chain is built from TRBV7-6 and TRBJ2-2; maybe TRBD2 (6 bases). Germline V lookup: CDR1 SGHVS, CDR2 FNYEAQ. V lost 6 bases, J lost 4 bases, and 18 bases lay in between. The CDR3 sequence is 16 residues long. The CDR3 spells CASRRRTPGVTGELFF. The CDR3, as DNA: TGTGCCAGCAGGCGAAGAACTCCGGGAGTCACCGGGGAGCTGTTTTTT.

The chain links TRBV27 to TRBJ1-5; tentative D call: TRBD1 (5 bases). Germline V lookup: CDR1 MNHEY, CDR2 SMNVEV (reference sequence). Between the trimmed V and J ends, which lost 6 bases and 3 bases, there was a span of 15 bases. There are 15 residues in the CDR3. The CDR3 DNA follows: TGTGCCAGCAGCCAGATTCCGGGACCCAATCAGCCCCAGCATTTT. Translation: CASSQIPGPNQPQHF.

A few counts support this clonotype. The chain is built from TRBV19 and TRBJ2-2; 7 nucleotides align to TRBD2. V was clipped by 7 bases and J by 6 bases; unmatched bases: 8. From germline, CDR1 is LNHDA and CDR2 SQIVND (reference sequence). The CDR3 loop spans 14 amino acids. CDR3 in amino acids: CASTATSRAGELFF. Written as DNA, the CDR3 is TGTGCCAGTACCGCGACTAGCCGGGCCGGGGAGCTGTTTTTT.

A few counts support this clonotype. This chain uses TRBV29-1 with TRBJ2-1; tentative D call: TRBD1 (6 bases). CDR1 is SQVTM and CDR2 is ANQGSEA in the germline V gene. This CDR3 spans 12 amino acids. With 2 bases removed from V and 8 bases from J, the gap between germline ends came to 10 bases. The CDR3 DNA reads TGCAGCGTTGAACCAGGGGCCGATGAGCAGTTCTTC. It specifies CSVEPGADEQFF.

This clonotype showed up many times. The gene calls are TRBV29-1 and TRBJ2-7, with D possibly being TRBD1 (7 bases). Germline loops: CDR1 SQVTM, CDR2 ANQGSEA. Trimming cost V 7 bases and J 3 bases, with 16 bases left between them. The CDR3 length is 13 residues. CDR3 loop: CSERGLALYEQYF. CDR3 nucleotide sequence: TGCAGCGAGAGGGGGCTAGCGCTCTACGAGCAGTACTTC.

At least ten counts were recorded for this clonotype. The rearrangement joins TRBV12-3 or TRBV12-4 to TRBJ1-1; tentative D call: TRBD1 (5 bases). The CDR3 is made up of 12 amino acids. Trimming cost V 3 bases and J 5 bases, with 7 bases left between them. The CDR3 sequence is CASSFRGTEAFF. DNA of the CDR3: TGTGCCAGCAGTTTTCGGGGGACTGAAGCTTTCTTT.

This sequence joins TRBV12-3 or TRBV12-4 and TRBJ1-4, with TRBD1 identical over 7 bases. This CDR3 region has 13 residues. Trimming at V came to 6 bases and at J to 7 bases, leaving 5 bases not matched to a gene. The CDR3 DNA sequence: TGTGCCAGCAGCGCGACAGGGATTGAAAAACTGTTTTTT. This sequence encodes CASSATGIEKLFF.

This clonotype was seen ten or more times. V usage is TRBV4-3 and J usage is TRBJ1-3; D remains ambiguous. Germline values: CDR1 LGHNA, CDR2 YSLEER. V gave up 0 bases and J gave up 0 bases, with 12 bases separating them. This CDR3 spans 17 amino acids. CDR3 amino acids: CASSQDAPGFSGNTIYF. The CDR3 coding sequence is TGCGCCAGCAGCCAAGATGCCCCCGGATTCTCTGGAAACACCATATATTTT.

This rearrangement joins TRBV24-1 to TRBJ2-1; D perhaps matches TRBD2 (5 bases). Germline V gene lookup returns CDR1 KGHDR and CDR2 SFDVKD. This CDR3 has 12 amino acids. Trimming removed 4 bases at V and 9 bases at J, with 9 bases between. CDR3 sequence (DNA): TGTGCCACCAGTGACTCCGGGATTGAGCAGTTCTTC. Translating it yields CATSDSGIEQFF.

The DNA of the CDR3 is TGTGCCAGCAGCAAGAGGGGTAATGAGCAGTTCTTC. Translating it yields CASSKRGNEQFF. The chain couples TRBV12-3 or TRBV12-4 to TRBJ2-1, with D perhaps given as TRBD1 or TRBD2 (5 bases each). V was shortened by 6 bases and J by 7 bases, with 10 bases between the two germline ends. The length of the CDR3 is 12 residues.

The rearrangement joins TRBV6-1 to TRBJ2-2; 15 bases line up with TRBD2. CDR1 and CDR2 (germline): MNHNS, SASEGT. V shed 10 bases and J 7 bases; nucleotides not matched to a gene: 7. The CDR3 consists of 15 residues. The chain's CDR3 is CATHGLAGGIGELFF. The CDR3 DNA sequence: TGTGCCACTCACGGACTAGCGGGAGGGATCGGGGAGCTGTTTTTT.

This clonotype appeared many times. The rearrangement joins TRBV20-1 to TRBJ1-6; 12 bases agree with TRBD1. Germline V gene sequence: CDR1 DFQATT, CDR2 SNEGSKA (reference sequence). There are 15 residues in the CDR3. The ends lost 3 bases at V and 7 bases at J; junction bases unmatched: 4. The CDR3 reads CSASGTGGWNSPLHF. CDR3 DNA sequence: TGCAGTGCTAGCGGGACAGGGGGCTGGAATTCACCCCTCCACTTT.

The chain has TRBV5-1 and TRBJ2-4; D remains unclear. CDR3 length equals 15 residues. Germline-derived CDR1 and CDR2 are SGHRS and YFSETQ. V lost 0 bases and J 7 bases, leaving 14 bases between the germline ends. CDR3 in amino acids: CASSLDPTVGNIQYF. The CDR3 DNA follows: TGCGCCAGCAGCTTGGACCCCACGGTAGGGAACATTCAGTACTTC.